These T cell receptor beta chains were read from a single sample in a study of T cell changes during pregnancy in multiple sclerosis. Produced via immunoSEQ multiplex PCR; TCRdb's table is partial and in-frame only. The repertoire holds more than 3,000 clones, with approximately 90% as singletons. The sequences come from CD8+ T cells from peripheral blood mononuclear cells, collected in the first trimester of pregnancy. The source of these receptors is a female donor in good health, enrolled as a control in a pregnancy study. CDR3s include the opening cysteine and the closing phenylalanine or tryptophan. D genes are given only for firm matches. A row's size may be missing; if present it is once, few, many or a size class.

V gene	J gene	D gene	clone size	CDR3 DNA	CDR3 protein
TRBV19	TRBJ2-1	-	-	TGTGCCAGTAGTATGTGGGGCGGGGGCGATGAGCAGTTCTTC	CASSMWGGGDEQFF
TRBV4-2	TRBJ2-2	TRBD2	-	TGTGCCAGCAGCCAAGGTACTAGCGGGACGGATGGAGCCGGGGAGCTGTTTTTT	CASSQGTSGTDGAGELFF
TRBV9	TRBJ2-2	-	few	TGTGCCAGCAGCGTAACGAGGTCGAACACCGGGGAGCTGTTTTTT	CASSVTRSNTGELFF
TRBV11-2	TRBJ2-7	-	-	TGTGCCAGCAGCTTAGTCATGTTCTCTGAAGAATCCTACGAGCAGTACTTC	CASSLVMFSEESYEQYF
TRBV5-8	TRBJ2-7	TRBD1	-	TGTGCCAGCAGCTTGCAGGGGGCATACGAGCAGTACTTC	CASSLQGAYEQYF
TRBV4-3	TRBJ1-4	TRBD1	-	TGCGCCAGCAGCCCGGACAGGGGAACTAATGAAAAACTGTTTTTT	CASSPDRGTNEKLFF
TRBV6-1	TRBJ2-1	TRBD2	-	TGTGCCAGCAGTGAAGGCGGGGCTAGCGGGCAATTACTTTACAATGAGCAGTTCTTC	CASSEGGASGQLLYNEQFF
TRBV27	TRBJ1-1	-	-	TGTGCCAGTAGATTATTAGAGATGAACACTGAAGCTTTCTTT	CASRLLEMNTEAFF
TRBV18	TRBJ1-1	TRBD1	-	TGTGCCAGCTCGCCGGGACAGGGAGATTCTGAAGCTTTCTTT	CASSPGQGDSEAFF
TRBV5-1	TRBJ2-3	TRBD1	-	TGCGCCAGCAGCTTCGGTGGACAGGGGGCCCAAGATACGCAGTATTTT	CASSFGGQGAQDTQYF
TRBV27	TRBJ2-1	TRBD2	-	TGTGCCAGCAGGAGGGACAGCGGACTAGCGGGAGCTAGTGAGCAGTTCTTC	CASRRDSGLAGASEQFF
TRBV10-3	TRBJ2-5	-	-	TGTGCCATCAAGGACGGGCCGGGGGAGACCCAGTACTTC	CAIKDGPGETQYF
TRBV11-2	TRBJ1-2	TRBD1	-	TGTGCCAGCAGCTTAGGAGGGGTCGACAGGGCGGATGGCTACACCTTC	CASSLGGVDRADGYTF